A selection of T cell receptor beta chains follows, all from one sample in a study of blood T cell repertoires in COVID-19. Clones were read by immunoSEQ multiplex PCR, and TCRdb kept only the in-frame ones, dropping some. The data show 80,000 to 95,000 clones, over 75% seen once. The source material was peripheral blood. Every receptor here comes from a woman in her 70s with acute or convalescent COVID-19. CDR3s leave out the opening cysteine and the closing phenylalanine or tryptophan. Clone size is not always given. Where it is, it says once, few, many or a class for expanded clones.

J gene | V gene | clone size | CDR3 protein
TRBJ1-1 | TRBV19 | once | ASSILGDTEAF
TRBJ1-1 | TRBV19 | few | ASSMGGAAEAF
TRBJ2-1 | TRBV27 | . | ASSPGTSGKNEQF
TRBJ2-2 | TRBV27 | once | ASSLYFGVGRNTGELF
TRBJ2-2 | TRBV7-9 | . | ASSLDRVNTGELF
TRBJ2-5 | TRBV11-2 | . | ASSLQGARNQETQY
TRBJ2-1 | TRBV6-5 | . | ACQGSSYNEQF
TRBJ2-5 | TRBV7-2 | . | ASSLGGGRVETQY
TRBJ2-1 | TRBV29-1 | . | SVEIVSSYNEQF
TRBJ2-5 | TRBV19 | . | ASSMGGNQETQY
TRBJ2-1 | TRBV7-9 | . | ASSSGENPYYNEQF
TRBJ1-2 | TRBV9 | . | ASSVAPDRGLGGYT
TRBJ1-1 | TRBV2 | . | ASSVNFRAF
TRBJ2-1 | TRBV7-2 | . | ASSPRTGGFRQF
TRBJ1-6 | TRBV6-1 | few | ASSEAPTSPLH
TRBJ2-4 | TRBV7-2 | . | ASSQGAGGNIQY
TRBJ1-1 | TRBV6-2/TRBV6-3 | . | ASSPTGARHTEAF
TRBJ2-1 | TRBV7-2 | . | ASSLALLALNEQF
TRBJ2-4 | TRBV19 | . | ASSIDPGGPAKNIQY
TRBJ2-1 | TRBV2 | . | ASRRTSSFYNEQF
TRBJ2-2 | TRBV5-4 | . | ASSTRLSPGAGELF
TRBJ2-3 | TRBV11-2 | few | ASSLDRGGSTDTQY
TRBJ2-5 | TRBV5-6 | . | ASSLIETQETQY
TRBJ2-3 | TRBV10-1 | . | ASSDSGRAVDTQY
TRBJ2-1 | TRBV18 | . | ASSPAGSGRVDEQF
TRBJ2-2 | TRBV19 | . | ASTNFARELF
TRBJ2-1 | TRBV9 | . | ASSVGGTSGNEQF
TRBJ1-2 | TRBV6-5 | once | ASSRNKDRVGGYT
TRBJ2-3 | TRBV5-4 | . | ASRKKLAGGSDTQY
TRBJ1-2 | TRBV19 | . | ASSPQGQGAAYGYT
TRBJ2-1 | TRBV7-9 | . | ASSLLALNSNEQF
TRBJ2-3 | TRBV29-1 | . | SVDVGGTDTQY
TRBJ1-2 | TRBV6-2/TRBV6-3 | . | ASSYSRGSGYT
TRBJ1-5 | TRBV2 | . | ASSFNNQPQH
TRBJ2-3 | TRBV5-6 | . | ASSGMGQGTRDTQY
TRBJ1-6 | TRBV6-5 | . | ASTTESSYNSPLH
TRBJ1-1 | TRBV10-3 | . | AAGGLNTEAF
TRBJ1-1 | TRBV7-2 | . | ASSLWNTEAF
TRBJ2-3 | TRBV6-2/TRBV6-3 | . | ASSYSGGGADTQY
TRBJ2-2 | TRBV7-9 | . | ASSQTGGRDTGELF
TRBJ1-1 | TRBV9 | . | ASSVDMDRENTEAF
TRBJ2-5 | TRBV15 | . | ATTPNVPSQETQY
TRBJ1-2 | TRBV7-8 | . | ASSTPSGGGT
TRBJ1-1 | TRBV3-1/TRBV3-2 | . | ASSQGGGLIRAHTEAF
TRBJ1-2 | TRBV2 | . | ASSEWDRGRT
TRBJ1-2 | TRBV11-2 | . | ASSSGSSNYGYT
TRBJ2-1 | TRBV7-2 | few | ASSLTLGQGYNEQF
TRBJ2-3 | TRBV28 | . | ASSSTASTDTQY
TRBJ1-2 | TRBV19 | once | ASSWEGSGYT
TRBJ2-2 | TRBV18 | . | ASERGPGAGELF
TRBJ1-1 | TRBV20-1 | . | SASGGPNTEAF
TRBJ2-3 | TRBV6-5 | . | ASKDRGQDTQY
TRBJ1-6 | TRBV30 | . | AWSSILDGRREALH
TRBJ2-1 | TRBV6-5 | . | ASSSGRTVAYNEQF
TRBJ1-1 | TRBV27 | . | ASRRDQGAQTEAF
TRBJ1-5 | TRBV27 | . | ATLPWGGYNQPQH
TRBJ1-5 | TRBV7-2 | . | ASSLGQGSNQPQH